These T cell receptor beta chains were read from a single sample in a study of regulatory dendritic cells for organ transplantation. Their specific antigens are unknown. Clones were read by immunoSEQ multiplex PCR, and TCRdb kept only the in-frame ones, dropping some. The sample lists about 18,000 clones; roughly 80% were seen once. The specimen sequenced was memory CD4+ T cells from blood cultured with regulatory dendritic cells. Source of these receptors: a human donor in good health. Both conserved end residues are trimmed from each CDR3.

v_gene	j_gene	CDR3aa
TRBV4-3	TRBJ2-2	ASSQDGTSGGYTGELF
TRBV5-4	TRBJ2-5	ASSLGGRETQY
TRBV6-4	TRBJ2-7	ASSDGLAGGSYEQY
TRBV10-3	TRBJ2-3	AISDGDTQY
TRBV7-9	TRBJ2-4	ASSQGLGPINIQY
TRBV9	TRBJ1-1	ASSVYDRGRTEAF
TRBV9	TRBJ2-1	ASSVGSDPLQF
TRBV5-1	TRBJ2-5	ASSLGIMETQY
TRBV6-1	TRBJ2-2	ASNGRNTGELF
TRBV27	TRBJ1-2	ASRFRGGAYGYT
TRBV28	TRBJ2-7	ASLRDYEQY
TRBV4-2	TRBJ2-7	ASSQDPVGGDNLYEQY
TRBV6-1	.	ASSSKSGGSYEQY
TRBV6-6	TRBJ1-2	ASSYSQGKNGYT
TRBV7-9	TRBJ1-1	GSGGSNTEAF
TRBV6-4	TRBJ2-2	ASSDSGTETGELF
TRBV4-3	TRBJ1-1	ASSSGQGRGKTEAF
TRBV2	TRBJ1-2	ASGETRGGYGYT
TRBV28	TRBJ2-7	ASGTGTVSYEQY
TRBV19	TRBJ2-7	ASSDGRRQY
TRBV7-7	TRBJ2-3	ASGTGATDTQY
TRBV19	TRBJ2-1	ASSKARGGIFYNEQF
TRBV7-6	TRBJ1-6	ASSLVALENSPLH
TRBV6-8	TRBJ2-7	ASSFQGTAEQY
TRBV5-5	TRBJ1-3	ASSLVPGNTIY
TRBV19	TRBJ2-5	ASSPSRGPQETQY
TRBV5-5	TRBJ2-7	ASSGASGSSYEQY
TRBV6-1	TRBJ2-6	ASSRTRSGANVLT
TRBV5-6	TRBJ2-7	ASSLKPGTVSSYEQY
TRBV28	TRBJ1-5	ASRREVDSNQPQH
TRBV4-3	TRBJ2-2	ASSQEYPPYTGELF
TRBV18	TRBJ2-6	ASSPETVASGANVLT
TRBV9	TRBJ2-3	ASNRDYRSTDTQY
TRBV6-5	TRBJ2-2	ASRVPESTGELF
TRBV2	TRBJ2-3	ASSEGGASGSTDTQY
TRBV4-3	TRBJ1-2	ASSQGRTGYGYT
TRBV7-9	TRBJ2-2	ASSLGGNGELF
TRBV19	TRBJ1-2	ASSRDAGSLYGYT
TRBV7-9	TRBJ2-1	ASSPLGGSSYNEQF
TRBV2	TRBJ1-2	ASSEQAGFGNYGYT
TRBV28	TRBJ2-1	ASSLGTRSSYNEQF
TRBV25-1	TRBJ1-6	ASSGPRQGATSPLH
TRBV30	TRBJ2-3	AWSRRTSVRDTQY
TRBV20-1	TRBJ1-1	SAPENTEAF
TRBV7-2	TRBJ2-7	ASSSPGTIYEQY
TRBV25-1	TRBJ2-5	ASRPRLGRTQETQY
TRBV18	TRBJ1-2	ASSPPHSIYT
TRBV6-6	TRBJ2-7	ASSYRRNSYEQY
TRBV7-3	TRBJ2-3	ASSLGEGVDTQY
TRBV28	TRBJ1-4	ASSEGATNEKLF
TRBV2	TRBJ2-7	ATGRGQAGGYEQY
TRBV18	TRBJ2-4	ASSPEMAAKNIQY
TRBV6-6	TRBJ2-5	ASTYQETQY
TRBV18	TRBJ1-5	ASSRSGVRNQPQH
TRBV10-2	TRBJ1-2	ARRGQGADGYT